These 16 T cell receptor beta chains originate from one sample sequenced in a study of OX40 agonist ivuxolimab in advanced cancers. Sequencing used immunoSEQ multiplex PCR; TCRdb keeps in-frame clones, though not all of them. Of around 65,000 clones in the sample, about nine tenths were seen once. Material: CD4+ or CD8+ T cells sorted from blood, obtained in a trial of the OX40 agonist ivuxolimab. The receptors were gathered from an adult with an advanced solid tumor such as melanoma, head and neck, liver or kidney cancer.

This chain uses TRBV7-9 with TRBJ2-1, with D hard to call. This CDR3 is built from 13 residues. Looked up from germline, CDR1 is SEHNR and CDR2 is FQNEAQ (reference sequence). Deletions cut 5 bases from V and 5 bases from J, with 10 bases between. The CDR3 DNA reads as TGTGCCAGCAGCCAATCTTCAAACAATGAGCAGTTCTTC. Translated: CASSQSSNNEQFF. Combining the CDR3 with reference TRBV7-9 and TRBJ2-1 gives the whole variable domain DTGVSQNPRHKITKRGQNVTFRCDPISEHNRLYWYRQTLGQGPEFLTYFQNEAQLEKSRLLSDRFSAERPKGSFSTLEIQRTEQGDSAMYLCASSQSSNNEQFFGPGTRLTVL.

The chain carries TRBV6-5 and TRBJ1-2, with 8 bases matching TRBD1. The CDR3 has 15 residues. Germline CDR1 and CDR2: MNHEY and SVGAGI. Germline trimming cut 8 bases from V and 6 bases from J; bases unmatched to any gene: 14. The CDR3 region is CASFSFQGAGNGYTF. The CDR3 region has the DNA TGTGCCAGCTTCTCCTTCCAGGGGGCTGGGAATGGCTACACCTTC.

The chain employs TRBV7-2 and TRBJ2-1; D may match TRBD1 or TRBD2 (6 bases each). V lost 5 bases, J lost 2 bases, and 13 bases lay in between. Germline V gene lookup returns CDR1 SGHTA and CDR2 FQGNSA. The CDR3 contains 15 residues. The CDR3 reads CASSPEGGTYNEQFF. The CDR3 DNA reads TGTGCCAGCAGCCCAGAGGGGGGAACCTACAATGAGCAGTTCTTC.

Points on this clone: A read error may produce the germline difference seen at one junction end. The J gene is TRBJ1-5, the V gene TRBV13, with a possible D match to TRBD1 (6 bases). The length of the CDR3 is 13 residues. Germline V CDR1 and CDR2: PRHDT, FYEKMQ (reference sequence). For the CDR3, the DNA is TGTGCCAGCAGCCTAGGGGGAGGTCAGCCCCAGCATTTT. It encodes CASSLGGGQPQHF.

This chain joins TRBV27 and TRBJ2-7; 8 nucleotides agree with TRBD1. Losses at the gene ends were 4 bases for V and 1 base for J; bases not matched to a gene: 6. This CDR3 spans 15 amino acids. Germline V gene lookup returns CDR1 MNHEY and CDR2 SMNVEV (reference sequence). This CDR3 is CASSSGQGVSYEQYF. CDR3 DNA sequence: TGTGCCAGCAGTTCTGGACAGGGCGTATCCTACGAGCAGTACTTC.

This chain joins TRBV6-1 and TRBJ1-2, with a possible D match to TRBD1 (6 bases). V lost 2 bases and J 8 bases, leaving 9 bases between the germline ends. The CDR3 is 12 residues long. The V gene's germline CDR1 is MNHNS and CDR2 SASEGT. The DNA for the CDR3 is TGTGCCAGCAGTGAATACAGGGAAGGCTACACCTTC. Translated: CASSEYREGYTF.

The chain combines TRBV19 with TRBJ1-5; unclear D gene. Trimming shortened V by 5 bases and J by 1 base, and 15 bases separated the two germline ends. CDR3 length: 16 residues. Germline V gives CDR1 LNHDA, CDR2 SQIVND (reference sequence). The CDR3 here is CASSLHSGLSNQPQHF. As DNA, the CDR3 is TGTGCCAGTAGTCTACACTCCGGGTTGAGCAATCAGCCCCAGCATTTT.

The V and J genes are TRBV27 and TRBJ2-5, with 9 positions matching TRBD2. The CDR3 runs 16 residues. Trimming removed 3 bases from V and 7 bases from J; junction bases left unmatched: 12. Per germline, CDR1 MNHEY and CDR2 SMNVEV (reference sequence). CDR3 nucleotides: TGTGCCAGCAGTTTTTTAAGCGGGGGGCCCATAGGGACCCAGTACTTC. Translation: CASSFLSGGPIGTQYF.

This clone occurred once. The genes are TRBV4-1 and TRBJ2-1; unclear D gene. The germline gives CDR1 MGHRA, CDR2 YSYEKL. The CDR3 covers 11 residues. V lost 0 bases and J lost 10, with 4 bases in between. The DNA for the CDR3 is TGCGCCAGCAGCCAAGAAGGCGAGCAGTTCTTC. It specifies CASSQEGEQFF.

J is TRBJ2-3 and V is TRBV6-1, with D maybe TRBD1 (7 bases). This CDR3 contains 16 residues. Trimming removed 0 bases at V and 2 bases at J, with 12 bases between. Per germline, CDR1 MNHNS and CDR2 SASEGT. The CDR3 coding sequence is TGTGCCAGCAGTGAAGCGCGGAGGGGGCCCACAGATACGCAGTATTTT. It encodes CASSEARRGPTDTQYF.

The chain links TRBV14 to TRBJ2-1; no clear D. The V end lost 4 bases, the J end lost 0 bases, and 7 bases lay between the germline ends. This CDR3 spans 14 amino acids. Germline CDR1 reads SGHDN; CDR2 reads FVKESK. CDR3 nucleotides: TGTGCCAGCAGCCGCGGTAGCTCCTACAATGAGCAGTTCTTC. It codes for CASSRGSSYNEQFF.

The chain uses TRBV28 and TRBJ2-2; 10 nucleotides line up with TRBD1. The CDR3 length is 15 residues. CDR1 is MDHEN, CDR2 SYDVKM, per germline. With V trimmed by 8 bases and J by 6 bases, 9 bases remained unmatched. The CDR3 loop is CASQEGQGLPGELFF. In DNA, the CDR3 is TGTGCCAGCCAAGAGGGACAGGGGCTTCCCGGGGAGCTGTTTTTT.

In this sample, this clone turned up once. The genes are TRBV6-5 and TRBJ1-2; 8 nucleotides align to TRBD1. Germline CDR1 reads MNHEY; CDR2 reads SVGAGI. Losses at the gene ends were 6 bases for V and 3 bases for J; bases not matched to a gene: 3. This CDR3 contains 13 residues. The CDR3 DNA follows: TGTGCCAGCAGAGTGGACAGGGACTATGGCTACACCTTC. Its translation is CASRVDRDYGYTF.

The rearrangement uses TRBV7-6 and TRBJ2-3; the match to TRBD2 covers 10 bases. Germline CDR1 is SGHVS and CDR2 is FNYEAQ. V lost 4 bases to trimming and J lost 3 bases; unmatched junction nucleotides: 4. The CDR3 has 15 amino acids. CDR3 residues: CASSYSGGGTDTQYF. Written as DNA, the CDR3 is TGTGCCAGCAGCTACAGCGGGGGGGGTACAGATACGCAGTATTTT.

The chain couples TRBV15 to TRBJ2-7, with TRBD1 matching over 9 bases. Germline CDR1 and CDR2: LNHNV and YYDKDF (reference sequence). J was trimmed by 6 bases and V by 2 bases; bases with no gene match: 11. The CDR3 contains 16 residues. The CDR3 nucleotides are TGTGCCACCAGCAGAATCCCCGGACAGGGGAGAAGCGAGCAGTACTTC. Translating gives CATSRIPGQGRSEQYF.

This rearrangement joins TRBV27 to TRBJ1-5; D is ambiguous. Germline lookup yields CDR1 MNHEY and CDR2 SMNVEV (reference sequence). The CDR3 loop spans 12 amino acids. Trimming stripped 5 bases from V and 4 bases from J, with 6 bases between. This CDR3 reads CASSPPNQPQHF. CDR3 bases: TGTGCCAGCAGTCCACCTAATCAGCCCCAGCATTTT.